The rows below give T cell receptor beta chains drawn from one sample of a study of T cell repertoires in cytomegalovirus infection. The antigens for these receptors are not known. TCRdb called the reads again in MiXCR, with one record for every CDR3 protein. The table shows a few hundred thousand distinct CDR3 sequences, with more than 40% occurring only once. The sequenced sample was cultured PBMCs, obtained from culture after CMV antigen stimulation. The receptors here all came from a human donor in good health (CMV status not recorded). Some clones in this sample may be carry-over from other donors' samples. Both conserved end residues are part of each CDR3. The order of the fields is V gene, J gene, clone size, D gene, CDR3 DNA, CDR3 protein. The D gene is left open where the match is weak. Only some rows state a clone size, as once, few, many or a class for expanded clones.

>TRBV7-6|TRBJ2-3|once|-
TGTGCCAGCAGCCCGAAGGCCCCCGGGGGCTACACAGATACGCAGTATTTT
CASSPKAPGGYTDTQYF
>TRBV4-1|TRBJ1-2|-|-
TGCGCCAGCAGCCAAGATCACAGGACAAATTACTATGGCTACACCTTC
CASSQDHRTNYYGYTF
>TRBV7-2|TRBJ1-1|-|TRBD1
TGTGCCAGCAGCTTAGTGGGACAGGGTATGACTGAAGCTTTCTTT
CASSLVGQGMTEAFF
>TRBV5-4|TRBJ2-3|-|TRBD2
TGTGCCAGCAGCCTCTCGGGGACTAGCGTCGGCACAGATACGCAGTATTTT
CASSLSGTSVGTDTQYF
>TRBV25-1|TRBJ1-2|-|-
TGTGCCAGCAGTGAAGGAGGGTATCTTGGCTACACCTTC
CASSEGGYLGYTF
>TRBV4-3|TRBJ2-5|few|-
TGCGCCAGCAGCCAAGTAAAAGGGGTAGGGGAGACCCAGTACTTC
CASSQVKGVGETQYF
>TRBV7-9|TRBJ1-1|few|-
TGTGCCAGCAGCTTAGCGCCGTCAGCTTTCTTT
CASSLAPSAFF
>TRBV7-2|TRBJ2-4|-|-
TGTGCCAGCAGCTCCCGGGGAGCCAAAAACATTCAGTACTTC
CASSSRGAKNIQYF
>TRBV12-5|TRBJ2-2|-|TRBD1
TGTGCTAGTGGTTGGACAGGTTCCGGGGAGCTGTTTTTT
CASGWTGSGELFF
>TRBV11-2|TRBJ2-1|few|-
TGTGCCAGCAGCCTCACAGTTGAGCAGTTCTTC
CASSLTVEQFF
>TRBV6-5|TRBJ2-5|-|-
TGTGCCAGCACGCAAGGGGTAGGCAGGGGAGAGACCCAGTACTTC
CASTQGVGRGETQYF
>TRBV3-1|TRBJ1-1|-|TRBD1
TGTGCCAGCAGCCAAGGGACAGGGGGCACTGAAGCTTTCTTT
CASSQGTGGTEAFF
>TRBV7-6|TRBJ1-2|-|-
TGTGCCAGCAGCTTAGTTCAGGGCTTGGTTGGCTACACCTTC
CASSLVQGLVGYTF
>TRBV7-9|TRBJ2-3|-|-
TGTGCCAGCAGCAAGACTAGGTCGGGAAGCACAGATACGCAGTATTTT
CASSKTRSGSTDTQYF
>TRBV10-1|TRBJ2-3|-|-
TGCGCCAGCAGTGGGCCCCAGAGGGGATCACCGGCCACCCCCACAGATACGCAGTATTTT
CASSGPQRGSPATPTDTQYF
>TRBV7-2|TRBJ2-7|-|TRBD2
TGTGCCAGCAGCAATAGCGGGAGGGTACACTTC
CASSNSGRVHF
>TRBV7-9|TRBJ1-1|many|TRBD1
TGTGCCAGCAGCTTAGAGGGGGCAATCACTGAAGCTTTCTTT
CASSLEGAITEAFF
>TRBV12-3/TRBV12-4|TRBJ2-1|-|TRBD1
TGTGCCAGCAGTACAGGGGGCGTATACAATGAGCAGTTCTTC
CASSTGGVYNEQFF
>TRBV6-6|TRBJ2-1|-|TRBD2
TGTGCCAGCAGTTACCCGGAAACTAGCGTAGACAATGAGCAGTTCTTC
CASSYPETSVDNEQFF
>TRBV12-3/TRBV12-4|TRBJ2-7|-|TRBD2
TGTGCCAGCAGTTCCCTTAGCGGGGCGAGGTTGGAGCAGTACTTC
CASSSLSGARLEQYF
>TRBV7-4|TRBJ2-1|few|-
TGTGCCAGCAGCCCCGCCGGGGGCCCCCTGGATGAGCAGTTCTTC
CASSPAGGPLDEQFF
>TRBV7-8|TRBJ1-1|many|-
TGTGCCAGCAGCTCCCCAGGGAGGGCCGAAGCTTTCTTT
CASSSPGRAEAFF
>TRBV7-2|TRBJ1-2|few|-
TGTGCCAGCAGCTTAACCGGGACACCCTATGGCTACACCTTC
CASSLTGTPYGYTF
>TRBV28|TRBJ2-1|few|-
TGTGCCAGCAGTCGTTCTGGTGGGGCCCACAATGAGCAGTTCTTC
CASSRSGGAHNEQFF
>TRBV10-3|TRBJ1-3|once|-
TGTGCCATCACCTACGGTGTGGCCCCTGGAAACACCATATATTTT
CAITYGVAPGNTIYF